This entry concerns a single T cell receptor (beta chain). What it binds is not known. This entry belongs to a study of T cell responses to AZD1222 COVID-19 vaccine. Findings of the study overall: Without day 14 samples, only post-peak T cell repertoires were studied. Among vaccine-associated CD4 TCRs, coverage spanned spike, with dominance at 160-218 and 743-854. Regions left unmutated in variants are reportedly the target of nearly half of spike-specific TCRs. Baseline serology detected seropositivity in only a handful of AZD1222 recipients.

Sequencing used immunoSEQ multiplex PCR; TCRdb keeps in-frame clones, though not all of them. This sample has 150,000 or so clones, with just under 95% found just once. This TCR was recovered from an adult in good health. This specimen consisted of peripheral blood, obtained on day 0 of AZD1222 vaccination.

The chain's CDR3 is CATSDLVSGDEKLFF. DNA of the CDR3: TGTGCCACCAGTGATTTAGTCTCCGGTGATGAAAAACTGTTTTTT. The V gene is TRBV24-1, the J gene TRBJ1-4; D remains unclear. Germline CDR1 KGHDR, CDR2 SFDVKD. CDR3 size: 15 residues. V dropped 1 base and J dropped 6 bases, with 11 bases sitting between them.